These T cell receptor beta chains were read from a single sample in a study of identical twins. One entry per CDR3 protein, called by TCRdb with MiXCR from the 5' RACE reads. The sample records 250,000 to 350,000 distinct CDR3 sequences, less than 9% being singletons. These data are also associated with another study on yellow fever vaccine responses in identical twins.

Sequencing was done on a sample of memory (CD45RO+) T cells sorted from blood. Source of these receptors: a woman aged 18-30 years in good health. The CDR3 runs from the conserved cysteine through the conserved F or W. D genes are given only for firm matches. Size is omitted from some rows. Given values are once, few, many or a class for expanded clones.

>TRBD2|many|TRBJ2-2|TRBV12-3/TRBV12-4
TGTGCCAGCAGTTTAGTAGCGGGGGGCACCGGCGGGGAGCTGTTTTTT
CASSLVAGGTGGELFF
>TRBD1|many|TRBJ1-2|TRBV5-1
TGCGCCAGCAGCCCTGGACAGGGTGAGGGCTACACCTTC
CASSPGQGEGYTF
>TRBD1|many|TRBJ2-5|TRBV2
TGTGCCAGCCGACGAGCACCCGGACAGGAGGTGACCCAGTACTTC
CASRRAPGQEVTQYF
>TRBD1|many|TRBJ2-7|TRBV6-1
TGTGCCAGCAGTGAAGGGGACAGGACCATCTACGAGCAGTACTTC
CASSEGDRTIYEQYF
>NA|many|TRBJ1-2|TRBV6-1
TGTGCCAGCAGTCCTCGGACAAGGGACTATGGCTACACCTTC
CASSPRTRDYGYTF
>TRBD2|NA|TRBJ2-4|TRBV12-3/TRBV12-4
TGTGCCAGCAGTTTCGGGACTAGCGGATACAAAAACATTCAGTACTTC
CASSFGTSGYKNIQYF
>NA|NA|TRBJ2-1|TRBV12-3/TRBV12-4
TGTGCCAGCAGTTTATATTCCACAGGGGGGGGCTACAATGAGCAGTTCTTC
CASSLYSTGGGYNEQFF
>NA|NA|TRBJ1-1|TRBV5-5
TGTGCCAGCAGCGCCGGGATTAACACTGAAGCTTTCTTT
CASSAGINTEAFF
>TRBD1|NA|TRBJ2-5|TRBV20-1
TGCAGTGCCAGGAAGCTTGGACAGGGCGGACCCCAGTACTTC
CSARKLGQGGPQYF
>TRBD1|NA|TRBJ2-7|TRBV28
TGTGCCAGCAAACTCCGGGACAGAAACTACGAGCAGTACTTC
CASKLRDRNYEQYF
>NA|NA|TRBJ2-5|TRBV12-3/TRBV12-4
TGTGCCACCACGCGGGCTAGCGTCCAAGAGACCCAGTACTTC
CATTRASVQETQYF
>NA|many|TRBJ2-2|TRBV7-8
TGTGCCAGCAGCTTAGCGCCCGGGACCGGGGAGCTGTTTTTT
CASSLAPGTGELFF